This paragraph covers one T cell receptor (beta chain) sequence. The data are from a study of blood T cell repertoires in COVID-19. Study background: The United States, Italy and Spain were the sources of the acute and convalescent COVID-19 samples. Nucleic acid was either cDNA or gDNA, and it came from T cells, B-cell-depleted T cells, or PBMCs.

In the original analysis: Cell counts per sample came from amplifying reference gene primers. The data were produced by immunoSEQ multiplex PCR, yet TCRdb's version contains in-frame clones alone and is incomplete. That table is the source of V, J and clone size, and D and trimming were worked out from the DNA. The data contain tens of thousands of clones, roughly 82% of them singletons. J gave up 1 base and V 4 bases, and 3 bases lay outside the gene matches. The CDR3 has 15 amino acids. Germline CDR1 is MGHDK and CDR2 is SYGVNS. The sample consisted of peripheral blood. The TCR was taken from a man older than 75 with acute or convalescent COVID-19. The V and J genes are TRBV25-1 and TRBJ1-1; 10 nucleotides line up with TRBD1. CDR3 residues: CASSGTGGENTEAFF. The DNA for the CDR3 is TGTGCCAGCAGTGGGACAGGGGGGGAGAACACTGAAGCTTTCTTT.